This is a list of T cell receptor beta chains from one sample in a study of early T cells in non-severe SARS-CoV-2 infection. One entry per CDR3 protein results from TCRdb running MiXCR on the 5' RACE reads. The sample has about 31,000 distinct CDR3 sequences, under 6% seen once. Material: whole blood. Receptors were obtained from an adult who was a healthcare worker with PCR-confirmed SARS-CoV-2 infection or an uninfected control (not recorded which). CDR3s include the opening cysteine and the closing phenylalanine or tryptophan. A D gene is named only where the DNA matches it firmly. Rows give clone size only sometimes, using once, few, many, or a class for an expanded clone.

V gene,J gene,clone size,D gene,CDR3 protein,CDR3 DNA
TRBV6-2/TRBV6-3,TRBJ1-1,many,TRBD1,CASSYPAAGGRPEAFF,TGTGCCAGCAGTTACCCTGCGGCAGGGGGGAGACCTGAAGCTTTCTTT
TRBV29-1,TRBJ2-4,.,.,CSVLGVTKNIQYF,TGCAGCGTATTGGGCGTTACCAAAAACATTCAGTACTTC
TRBV7-9,TRBJ1-1,many,TRBD1,CASSSRTGLITEAFF,TGTGCCAGCAGCTCACGGACAGGGCTTATCACTGAAGCTTTCTTT
TRBV7-6,TRBJ1-1,.,.,CASSLSGQAGEAFF,TGTGCCAGCAGCTTATCTGGCCAGGCGGGTGAAGCTTTCTTT
TRBV5-8,TRBJ2-3,many,TRBD2,CASSLEAASGSTDTQYF,TGTGCCAGCAGCTTGGAGGCGGCTAGCGGCAGCACAGATACGCAGTATTTT
TRBV28,TRBJ2-5,many,.,CASSPRRGLIQTQYF,TGTGCCAGCAGTCCCCGTAGGGGCCTCATACAGACCCAGTACTTC
TRBV20-1,TRBJ2-1,few,.,CSARSFPSSYNEQFF,TGCAGTGCTAGGAGCTTTCCCAGCTCCTACAATGAGCAGTTCTTC
TRBV6-6,TRBJ1-3,.,.,CASSSGVRSGNTIYF,TGTGCCAGCAGTTCGGGGGTCCGCTCTGGAAACACCATATATTTT
TRBV5-6,TRBJ1-2,many,.,CASSSTDYGYTF,TGTGCCAGCAGCTCGACGGACTATGGCTACACCTTC
TRBV28,TRBJ2-5,few,TRBD1,CASSGTGGGKTQYF,TGTGCCAGCAGTGGGACAGGGGGCGGAAAGACCCAGTACTTC
TRBV19,TRBJ2-1,many,.,CASSIAGGRQFF,TGTGCCAGTAGTATCGCCGGGGGGCGGCAGTTCTTC
TRBV30,TRBJ2-1,many,.,CAWSPRRGGIYNEQFF,TGTGCCTGGAGCCCGCGGCGGGGCGGGATCTACAATGAGCAGTTCTTC
TRBV11-2,TRBJ2-7,many,.,CASSSFIYEQYF,TGTGCCAGCAGTTCGTTTATCTACGAGCAGTACTTC
TRBV27,TRBJ2-1,many,.,CASSLSRQLRGSEQFF,TGTGCCAGCAGTTTATCCCGACAGTTGAGGGGAAGTGAGCAGTTCTTC
TRBV28,TRBJ2-3,few,.,CAIRGANTQYF,TGTGCCATCAGGGGCGCAAATACGCAGTATTTT
TRBV5-1,TRBJ1-3,many,TRBD1,CASSYGTGGARENTIYF,TGCGCCAGCAGCTACGGGACAGGGGGCGCCCGGGAAAACACCATATATTTT
TRBV12-3/TRBV12-4,TRBJ2-3,.,TRBD2,CASSYTPGLAGGQQDTQYF,TGTGCCAGCAGTTATACACCGGGACTAGCGGGGGGGCAACAAGATACGCAGTATTTT
TRBV30,TRBJ2-1,.,TRBD2,CASVAGGPTYYNEQFF,TGTGCCTCGGTAGCGGGAGGGCCCACCTATTACAATGAGCAGTTCTTC
TRBV7-6,TRBJ2-7,many,TRBD2,CASSSLAGEGEQYF,TGTGCCAGCAGCTCCTTAGCGGGAGAGGGCGAGCAGTACTTC
TRBV5-1,TRBJ2-1,many,.,CASSLDDNEQFF,TGCGCCAGCAGCTTGGATGACAATGAGCAGTTCTTC
TRBV7-2,TRBJ2-5,few,.,CASSLESGRPQETQYF,TGTGCCAGCAGCTTGGAATCGGGACGCCCGCAAGAGACCCAGTACTTC
TRBV19,TRBJ2-1,many,TRBD2,CASSISGLTSGRAIEQFF,TGTGCCAGTAGTATCAGCGGGTTGACTAGCGGGAGGGCCATTGAGCAGTTCTTC
TRBV29-1,TRBJ2-7,many,.,CSAAVMAESYEQYF,TGCAGCGCCGCGGTCATGGCTGAGTCCTACGAGCAGTACTTC
TRBV6-5,TRBJ2-7,few,.,CASSYSPGHEQYF,TGTGCCAGCAGTTATTCACCAGGCCACGAGCAGTACTTC
TRBV5-6,TRBJ2-2,many,.,CASSSGANTGELFF,TGTGCCAGCAGCTCCGGAGCGAACACCGGGGAGCTGTTTTTT
TRBV4-2,TRBJ2-7,.,.,CASSQDITGDSYEQYF,TGTGCCAGCAGCCAAGATATAACTGGAGACTCCTACGAGCAGTACTTC
TRBV12-3/TRBV12-4,TRBJ1-2,many,.,CASSFGGSDYGYTF,TGTGCCAGCAGTTTTGGAGGATCTGACTATGGCTACACCTTC
TRBV7-2,TRBJ2-3,many,TRBD1,CASSRQGISTDTQYF,TGTGCCAGCAGCCGACAGGGCATTAGCACAGATACGCAGTATTTT
TRBV5-1,TRBJ2-7,.,.,CASSPLQRVSHKQYF,TGCGCCAGCAGCCCGCTACAAAGGGTAAGCCACAAGCAGTACTTC
TRBV9,TRBJ2-1,few,.,CASSMSRSNEQFF,TGTGCCAGCAGCATGAGTAGGAGCAATGAGCAGTTCTTC
TRBV7-2,TRBJ2-3,many,.,CASSLFGSTDTQYF,TGTGCCAGCAGCTTATTCGGGAGCACAGATACGCAGTATTTT
TRBV5-1,TRBJ2-2,few,TRBD1,CASSLAGQGATGELFF,TGCGCCAGCAGCTTGGCTGGACAGGGGGCGACCGGGGAGCTGTTTTTT
TRBV7-6,TRBJ2-1,many,.,CASSVSYEYNEQFF,TGTGCCAGCAGCGTGTCCTATGAATACAATGAGCAGTTCTTC
TRBV5-1,TRBJ1-1,many,.,CASSWAGGDTEAFF,TGCGCCAGCAGCTGGGCGGGGGGAGATACTGAAGCTTTCTTT
TRBV20-1,TRBJ2-2,few,.,CSARDGGRPSGELFF,TGCAGTGCTAGAGACGGGGGGCGCCCCTCCGGGGAGCTGTTTTTT
TRBV28,TRBJ2-3,many,TRBD1,CASSFPLRLAPTGVRNTQYF,TGTGCCAGCAGTTTCCCCCTTAGGTTAGCCCCGACAGGGGTGAGGAATACGCAGTATTTT
TRBV15,TRBJ2-3,many,TRBD2,CATSRGEGSTDTQYF,TGTGCCACCAGCAGGGGGGAGGGGAGCACAGATACGCAGTATTTT
TRBV30,TRBJ2-2,.,TRBD1,CAWSVGQGTGELFF,TGTGCCTGGAGTGTTGGACAGGGAACCGGGGAGCTGTTTTTT
TRBV7-3,TRBJ2-1,.,.,CASSLLTSSSYNEQFF,TGTGCCAGCAGCCTCCTGACTAGTAGCTCCTACAATGAGCAGTTCTTC
TRBV5-1,TRBJ2-1,many,.,CASSLGESSYNEQFF,TGCGCCAGCAGCTTGGGGGAGAGCTCCTACAATGAGCAGTTCTTC